This T cell receptor beta chain is from a study of low-dose radiotherapy and immunotherapy resistance in tumors. This CDR3 region has 16 residues. Germline CDR1 and CDR2: MNHNS and SASEGT. The V gene lost 3 bases and the J gene lost 6 bases, with 21 bases spanning the gap. Time point given: after trial treatment. This sample's treatment: LDRT plus nivolumab, ipilimumab, low-dose cyclophosphamide and aspirin (RACIN trial). Each donor was administered nivolumab, ipilimumab, aspirin, low-dose cyclophosphamide and low-dose radiotherapy. Covering alpha and beta chains, TRAV- and TRBV-specific primers were used for the first-strand cDNA. PCR amplification of the TCRs was performed with Phusion for 15 to 25 PCR cycles, and it relied on a constant-region primer together with a V-primer adapter. TCRdb used MiXCR to reprocess the reads, holding one entry per CDR3 protein. The sample contains 95,000 to 100,000 distinct CDR3 sequences, roughly 20% of which appear only once.

The sample holds many counts of this clonotype. This material consisted of PBMCs, taken after low-dose radiotherapy plus immunotherapy. This clonotype was obtained from a male donor with prostate cancer. The V call is TRBV6-1, the J call TRBJ2-7; D tentatively fits TRBD1 or TRBD2 (5 bases each). The CDR3 bases are TGTGCCAGCAGTGAGGGCGCGAGGGGTCCCCTTACCGAGCAGTACTTC. This encodes CASSEGARGPLTEQYF.